A selection of T cell receptor beta chains follows, all from one sample in a study of early T cells in non-severe SARS-CoV-2 infection. A single record per CDR3 protein comes from TCRdb applying MiXCR to the 5' RACE reads. Among tens of thousands of distinct CDR3 sequences listed, around 4.1% were seen once. The sample taken for sequencing was whole blood. Receptors were obtained from an adult who was a healthcare worker with PCR-confirmed SARS-CoV-2 infection or an uninfected control (not recorded which). The CDR3 runs from the conserved cysteine through the conserved F or W. A D gene is named only where the DNA matches it firmly. Size is stated for part of the rows, as once, few or many counts, or as a class when the clone is expanded.

J: TRBJ2-2
size: many
D: TRBD1
V: TRBV24-1
CDR3: CATSASTGAGTGELFF
DNA: TGTGCCACCAGCGCCTCGACAGGGGCTGGCACCGGGGAGCTGTTTTTT

J: TRBJ2-1
size: many
D: .
V: TRBV7-2
CDR3: CASSQTGVGGYNEQFF
DNA: TGTGCCAGCAGCCAAACGGGGGTAGGGGGATACAATGAGCAGTTCTTC

J: TRBJ2-1
size: many
D: TRBD2
V: TRBV10-3
CDR3: CAISPVAGSYNEQFF
DNA: TGTGCCATCAGTCCTGTAGCGGGGTCCTACAATGAGCAGTTCTTC

J: TRBJ1-1
size: .
D: .
V: TRBV19
CDR3: CASKPQRAANTEAFF
DNA: TGTGCCAGCAAACCCCAAAGGGCAGCGAACACTGAAGCTTTCTTT

J: TRBJ2-7
size: many
D: .
V: TRBV7-8
CDR3: CASSLPLGVEQYF
DNA: TGTGCCAGCAGCCTCCCGCTTGGGGTCGAGCAGTACTTC

J: TRBJ1-1
size: many
D: .
V: TRBV11-1
CDR3: CAWGDTEAFF
DNA: TGTGCCTGGGGGGACACTGAAGCTTTCTTT

J: TRBJ2-6
size: .
D: .
V: TRBV14
CDR3: CASSQDWGSRANVLTF
DNA: TGTGCCAGCAGCCAAGACTGGGGGTCTAGGGCCAACGTCCTGACTTTC

J: TRBJ2-2
size: many
D: .
V: TRBV24-1
CDR3: CATSDFPGELFF
DNA: TGTGCCACCAGTGATTTTCCGGGGGAGCTGTTTTTT

J: TRBJ2-1
size: many
D: TRBD1
V: TRBV7-6
CDR3: CASSLVWGTGKNSYNEQFF
DNA: TGTGCCAGCAGCTTAGTGTGGGGGACAGGGAAAAACTCCTACAATGAGCAGTTCTTC

J: TRBJ1-2
size: many
D: .
V: TRBV12-3/TRBV12-4
CDR3: CASSWGSGFGYTF
DNA: TGTGCCAGCAGTTGGGGGTCGGGATTTGGCTACACCTTC

J: TRBJ2-5
size: many
D: TRBD2
V: TRBV11-2
CDR3: CASSSPGGMKTQYF
DNA: TGTGCCAGCAGCTCGCCGGGGGGAATGAAGACCCAGTACTTC

J: TRBJ1-6
size: many
D: .
V: TRBV12-3/TRBV12-4
CDR3: CASSLTVPYNSPLHF
DNA: TGTGCCAGCAGTTTGACGGTCCCCTATAATTCACCCCTCCACTTT

J: TRBJ1-2
size: many
D: .
V: TRBV7-9
CDR3: CASSLVEHGYTF
DNA: TGTGCCAGCAGCTTAGTAGAACATGGCTACACCTTC

J: TRBJ2-7
size: many
D: .
V: TRBV23-1
CDR3: CASSQGDAICDEQYF
DNA: TGCGCCAGCAGCCAAGGGGACGCGATTTGTGACGAGCAGTACTTC

J: TRBJ2-1
size: many
D: TRBD2
V: TRBV30
CDR3: CAWRVRRGAYNEQFF
DNA: TGTGCCTGGAGGGTCCGGCGGGGGGCCTACAATGAGCAGTTCTTC

J: TRBJ2-3
size: .
D: TRBD2
V: TRBV24-1
CDR3: CATSDFSGMTDTQYF
DNA: TGTGCCACCAGTGATTTTAGCGGGATGACAGATACACAGTATTTT